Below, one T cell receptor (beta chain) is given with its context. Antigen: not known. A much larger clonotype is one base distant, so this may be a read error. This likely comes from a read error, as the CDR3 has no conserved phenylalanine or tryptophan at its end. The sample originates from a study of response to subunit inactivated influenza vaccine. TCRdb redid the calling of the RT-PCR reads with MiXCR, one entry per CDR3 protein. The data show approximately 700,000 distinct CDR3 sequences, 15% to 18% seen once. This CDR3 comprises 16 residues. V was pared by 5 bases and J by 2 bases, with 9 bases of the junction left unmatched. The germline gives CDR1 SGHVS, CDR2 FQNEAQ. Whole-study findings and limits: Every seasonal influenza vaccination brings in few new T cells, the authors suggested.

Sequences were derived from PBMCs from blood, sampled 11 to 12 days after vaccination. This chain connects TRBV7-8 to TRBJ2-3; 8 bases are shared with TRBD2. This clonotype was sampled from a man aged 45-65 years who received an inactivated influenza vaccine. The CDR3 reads CASSPRVAGNTDTQYL. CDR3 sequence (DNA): TGTGCCAGCAGCCCAAGGGTAGCGGGGAACACAGATACGCAGTATCTT.